A selection of T cell receptor beta chains follows, all from one sample in a study of blood T cell repertoires in COVID-19. TCRdb's copy holds only in-frame clones and misses some; the assay was immunoSEQ multiplex PCR. The sample yields roughly 77,000 clones, approximately 85% seen once. Sequencing used peripheral blood. These receptor sequences come from a human donor in a cohort sampled during active COVID-19. The CDR3 runs from the conserved cysteine through the conserved F or W. Fields, in order: clone size, J gene, D gene, V gene, CDR3 DNA, CDR3 protein. D genes are given only for firm matches. Not every row has a clone size; where given, it reads once, few, many or a size class.

once TRBJ1-4 - TRBV24-1 TGTGCCACCAGTACAGAGGGGACTGGCGGTGAAAAACTGTTTTTT CATSTEGTGGEKLFF
- TRBJ2-1 TRBD1 TRBV6-2/TRBV6-3 TGTGCCAGCAGTTACCCGGGACAGACTGGAAATGAGCAGTTCTTC CASSYPGQTGNEQFF
- TRBJ1-1 - TRBV6-5 TGTGCCAGCGACGTCGCTAGTGTAGGAGCTTTCTTT CASDVASVGAFF
- TRBJ2-7 - TRBV7-3 TGTGCCAGCAGCTCATCGCTCGAGAACGGTGAATACGAGCAGTACTTC CASSSSLENGEYEQYF
- TRBJ1-4 TRBD1 TRBV5-1 TGCGCCAGCAGCTTTGGACAGGGGGTGGCAGAAAAACTGTTTTTT CASSFGQGVAEKLFF
- TRBJ2-1 - TRBV6-5 TGTGCCAGCGTGGGCGGGGAGGAGGACAATGAGCAGTTCTTC CASVGGEEDNEQFF
- TRBJ2-6 - TRBV19 TGTGCCAGTTCACTCCTTGACAGCTCTGGGGCCAACGTCCTGACTTTC CASSLLDSSGANVLTF
- TRBJ2-2 TRBD2 TRBV3-1/TRBV3-2 TGTGCCAGCGTTGGGAGCGGGGGGCACACCGGGGAGCTGTTTTTT CASVGSGGHTGELFF
- TRBJ2-3 TRBD2 TRBV7-6 TGTGCCAGCAGTCCACGCCTCGGCAGCGGGGGGACAGATACGCAGTATTTT CASSPRLGSGGTDTQYF
once TRBJ2-7 - TRBV5-5 TGTGCCAGCAGCTTCGGGTCTGGAGGGGTCGGAACCTACGAGCAGTACTTC CASSFGSGGVGTYEQYF
- TRBJ2-1 TRBD1 TRBV7-3 TGTGCCAGCAGCTTTGTCGGGACAGGGAGGAATGAGCAGTTCTTC CASSFVGTGRNEQFF
- TRBJ2-2 TRBD2 TRBV30 TGTGCCTGGACGGGGGGAGGGTCCGGGGAGCTGTTTTTT CAWTGGGSGELFF
- TRBJ1-3 - TRBV14 TGTGCCAGCAGCCAAGACCTGTCAGGGTCTGGAAACACCATATATTTT CASSQDLSGSGNTIYF
- TRBJ1-4 - TRBV28 TGTGCCAGCAGTTTTGAGCCCGGCGGGGGCCGATGGGAAAAACTGTTTTTT CASSFEPGGGRWEKLFF
- TRBJ1-1 - TRBV4-1 TGCGCCAGCAGCCAAGATCAGATCTTGAACACTGAAGCTTTCTTT CASSQDQILNTEAFF
- TRBJ2-7 TRBD2 TRBV10-1 TGCGCCAGCAGTGAAAGTAGCGGGGCCTCCTACGAGCAGTACTTC CASSESSGASYEQYF
- TRBJ2-1 TRBD1 TRBV5-1 TGCGCCAGCAGCGGGGGACAGGGTACCTACAATGAGCAGTTCTTC CASSGGQGTYNEQFF
- TRBJ1-4 - TRBV3-1/TRBV3-2 TGTGCCAGCAGCCCCAATACAGGGAAGGGGGAAAAACTGTTTTTT CASSPNTGKGEKLFF
- TRBJ2-5 TRBD1 TRBV6-5 TGTGCCAGCGGCGGACAGGGGGAAGAGACCCAGTACTTC CASGGQGEETQYF
- TRBJ2-5 TRBD2 TRBV11-3 TGTGCCAGCAGCTTAGTCGGCCAGTGGGAGGGAGAGACCCAGTACTTC CASSLVGQWEGETQYF
- TRBJ2-1 TRBD1 TRBV9 TGTGCCAGCAGCGTAGCGAAGGGGGCGGGTTACAATGAGCAGTTCTTC CASSVAKGAGYNEQFF
few TRBJ2-5 - TRBV6-5 TGTGCCAGCGGTCTAGACCAAGAGACCCAGTACTTC CASGLDQETQYF
- TRBJ1-2 TRBD1 TRBV4-2 TGTGCCAGCAGGTACAGGGGGCTGAACTATGGCTACACCTTC CASRYRGLNYGYTF
- TRBJ2-5 TRBD2 TRBV25-1 TGTGCCAGCAGTGAATATAAGGGACTACAAGAGACCCAGTACTTC CASSEYKGLQETQYF
- TRBJ2-7 TRBD1 TRBV5-4 TGTGCCAGCAGCTTCGGGACAGGGGTGGATGAGCAGTACTTC CASSFGTGVDEQYF
- TRBJ2-3 - TRBV7-8 TGTGCCAGCAGCTCCTCTTCTACAGATACGCAGTATTTT CASSSSSTDTQYF
- TRBJ2-5 TRBD1 TRBV7-2 TGTGCCAGCAGCCGTTTGACAGGGGTCCAAGAGACCCAGTACTTC CASSRLTGVQETQYF
once TRBJ2-5 - TRBV6-5 TGTGCCAGCAGTTATTCCAGGATCGCGGAGACCCAGTACTTC CASSYSRIAETQYF
- TRBJ2-1 - TRBV20-1 TGCAGTGCTAGTGTGAGGGATGAGCAGTTCTTC CSASVRDEQFF
- TRBJ1-1 TRBD1 TRBV10-3 TGTGCCATCAGGAGTGGGACAGGGGGAAATTTATGGAACACTGAAGCTTTCTTT CAIRSGTGGNLWNTEAFF
- TRBJ1-1 - TRBV11-2 TGTGCCAGCAGTTCTGGCTGGAACACTGAAGCTTTCTTT CASSSGWNTEAFF
once TRBJ1-2 TRBD1 TRBV27 TGTGCCAGCAGCCTAGGACAGGGGTATGGCTACACCTTC CASSLGQGYGYTF
few TRBJ2-1 TRBD2 TRBV5-4 TGTGCCAGCAGCTTGAGAAGGACTAGCGGCCCTGAGCAGTTCTTC CASSLRRTSGPEQFF
- TRBJ1-4 - TRBV6-5 TGTGCCAGCAGTTCCTTACAAGGGGCGGGAGAAAAACTGTTTTTT CASSSLQGAGEKLFF
- TRBJ2-7 - TRBV27 TGTGCCAGCAGTTCCGGACTGGGCGAGCAGTACTTC CASSSGLGEQYF
- TRBJ1-5 - TRBV5-6 TGTGCCAGCAGCTTGGCAGGGGTGGATCAGCCCCAGCATTTT CASSLAGVDQPQHF
few TRBJ2-5 TRBD2 TRBV7-2 TGTGCCAGCAGCTTAGATGTTAGCGGGCCTCAAGAGACCCAGTACTTC CASSLDVSGPQETQYF
- TRBJ2-5 TRBD1 TRBV7-9 TGTGCCAGCAGCCACCCCCCGGGACAGGGGAACCTCCAAGAGACCCAGTACTTC CASSHPPGQGNLQETQYF
- TRBJ1-4 TRBD1 TRBV6-2/TRBV6-3 TGTGCCAGTAGTCGTCCCGGGACAGGGCGGTTGTTTGAAAAACTGTTTTTT CASSRPGTGRLFEKLFF
- TRBJ2-7 TRBD1 TRBV3-1/TRBV3-2 TGTGCCAGCAGCCACCCGGGACAGGGGGCAACGCAGTACTTC CASSHPGQGATQYF
few TRBJ1-2 - TRBV18 TGTGCCAGCTCCCCGCCCCCAGGTTCCAACTATGGCTACACCTTC CASSPPPGSNYGYTF
- TRBJ2-7 TRBD2 TRBV28 TGTGCCAGCAGTTTACGCGGGGGGGCCTGGTTCGAGCAGTACTTC CASSLRGGAWFEQYF
- TRBJ2-1 - TRBV7-8 TGTGCCAGCAGCCGAATGACAGCCTACAATGAGCAGTTCTTC CASSRMTAYNEQFF
- TRBJ2-2 - TRBV19 TGTGCCAGTAGTGTTAGCGGAGCGAACACCGGGGAGCTGTTTTTT CASSVSGANTGELFF
- TRBJ2-2 - TRBV6-5 TGTGCCAGCAGTTATGGTCTGGCAGTGAACACCGGGGAGCTGTTTTTT CASSYGLAVNTGELFF
once TRBJ2-1 TRBD1 TRBV6-5 TGTGCCAGCAGTTACGGCAGGGGGCCGAATGAGCAGTTCTTC CASSYGRGPNEQFF
- TRBJ1-3 TRBD1 TRBV30 TGTGCCTGGAACGAAGACAGGGCTGGAAACACCATATATTTT CAWNEDRAGNTIYF
once TRBJ2-3 TRBD2 TRBV7-6 TGTGCCAGCAGCTTAGGGGCGGGAGGGAGAACAGATACGCAGTATTTT CASSLGAGGRTDTQYF
once TRBJ2-5 TRBD2 TRBV28 TGTGCCAGCAATTTAGCGGGGAGGGGGGAGACCCAGTACTTC CASNLAGRGETQYF
- TRBJ2-1 - TRBV14 TGTGCCAGCAGCCAAGTAATAGGGGTTGAGCAGTTCTTC CASSQVIGVEQFF
- TRBJ2-1 TRBD2 TRBV28 TGTGCCAGCAGTTCCGTAACTAGCGGGGGGGACGAGCAGTTCTTC CASSSVTSGGDEQFF
- TRBJ2-5 - TRBV5-1 TGCGCCAGCAGCATGGGGGGAGTCCAAGAGACCCAGTACTTC CASSMGGVQETQYF
- TRBJ1-1 TRBD1 TRBV28 TGTGCCAGCAGTCCCCAGACAGGGTGGTACACTGAAGCTTTCTTT CASSPQTGWYTEAFF
- TRBJ2-5 - TRBV18 TGTGCCAGCTCATCGCAGGGGACCCCGGGGACCCAGTACTTC CASSSQGTPGTQYF
- TRBJ1-6 TRBD1 TRBV5-1 TGCGCCAGCAGCTTGCCACAGGGGGATTCACCCCTCCACTTT CASSLPQGDSPLHF
few TRBJ1-6 - TRBV3-1/TRBV3-2 TGTGCCAGCAGTCAAGGACTCCAAGGTTCACCCCTCCACTTT CASSQGLQGSPLHF
- TRBJ1-2 - TRBV2 TGTGCCAGCAGCAACACTAACTATGGCTACACCTTC CASSNTNYGYTF
- TRBJ2-3 TRBD2 TRBV11-2 TGTGCCAGCAGCTTAGTCGACTCGGCGGGGGGTACGCAGTATTTT CASSLVDSAGGTQYF
few TRBJ1-4 TRBD1 TRBV11-1 TGTGCCAGCAGCGTGGGACAGGGGAATGAAAAACTGTTTTTT CASSVGQGNEKLFF
- TRBJ2-7 TRBD1 TRBV5-4 TGTGCCAGCAGCTTGGCCGGGACAGGGACCTACGAGCAGTACTTC CASSLAGTGTYEQYF